This T cell receptor beta chain was identified during a study of cytomegalovirus exposure and HLA in healthy donors. As for the study in general: Early released data comprised around 80 million unique TCRs from HLA-typed donors. Findings and caveats of the study: An analysis done earlier found most TCR beta V segments productive about 87% or about 30% of the time. Many donors carried some public TCRs, although rarity characterized most TCR sequences.

Amplification used 60 Vbeta primers and 13 Jbeta primers. Sequenced by immunoSEQ multiplex PCR; TCRdb stores in-frame clones only, minus some. The table has under 200,000 clones, 60% to 85% seen once. Germline values: CDR1 SGDLS, CDR2 YYNGEE. The CDR3 length is 16 residues. The V segment lost 2 bases and the J segment 3 bases; nucleotides outside the gene matches: 5. Regarding this clone: Its specificity is not known.

The TCR sequence derives from a man aged 35 to 55 in good health and CMV-seronegative. The sequencing input was PBMCs. The V gene is TRBV9, the J gene TRBJ1-5; the match to TRBD1 covers 10 bases. CDR3 residues: CASSVTGTGDNQPQHF. As DNA, the CDR3 is TGTGCCAGCAGCGTTACTGGGACAGGGGACAATCAGCCCCAGCATTTT.